This is a list of T cell receptor beta chains from one sample in a study of radiotherapy plus CTLA-4 blockade in lung cancer. Assay used: immunoSEQ multiplex PCR; TCRdb lists only in-frame clones, some missing. The data contain about 95,000 clones, roughly 80% of them singletons. The sequenced sample was peripheral blood, obtained from a patient treated with radiotherapy plus ipilimumab. The receptors originated from a human donor with non-small cell lung cancer who had stable disease on radiotherapy plus ipilimumab. Both conserved end residues are part of each CDR3. Fields, in order: J gene, D gene, CDR3 length, clone size, V gene, CDR3 protein, CDR3 DNA. The D gene is left open where the match is weak. Size is stated for part of the rows, as once, few or many counts, or as a class when the clone is expanded.

>TRBJ1-6|TRBD1|15|NA|TRBV28
CASSDGTELNSPLHF
TGTGCCAGCAGTGATGGGACAGAACTAAATTCACCCCTCCACTTT
>TRBJ1-1|NA|12|NA|TRBV7-9
CASFSVGAGAFF
TGTGCCAGCTTTTCAGTAGGGGCCGGGGCTTTCTTT
>TRBJ2-1|TRBD2|15|NA|TRBV4-1
CASSQPTSGPNEQFF
TGCGCCAGCAGCCAACCGACTAGCGGGCCCAATGAGCAGTTCTTC
>TRBJ2-7|NA|13|NA|TRBV27
CASSPHHMYEQYF
TGTGCCAGCAGCCCACATCATATGTACGAGCAGTACTTC
>TRBJ1-3|NA|15|NA|TRBV7-3
CASSKYLFSGNTIYF
TGTGCCAGCAGCAAATATTTGTTCTCTGGAAACACCATATATTTT
>TRBJ1-4|TRBD1|16|NA|TRBV5-1
CASAPQGALANEKLFF
TGCGCCAGCGCACCACAGGGGGCGCTTGCTAATGAAAAACTGTTTTTT
>TRBJ1-2|NA|16|NA|TRBV30
CAWSDMTQTFNYGYTF
TGTGCCTGGAGTGATATGACCCAGACCTTCAACTATGGCTACACCTTC
>TRBJ2-3|NA|16|NA|TRBV5-6
CASSVRQRSSTDTQYF
TGTGCCAGCAGCGTGCGACAGCGTTCTAGCACAGATACGCAGTATTTT
>TRBJ2-5|TRBD2|14|NA|TRBV5-1
CASSLGDYLETQYF
TGCGCCAGCAGCTTGGGGGACTACTTGGAGACCCAGTACTTC
>TRBJ2-7|NA|14|NA|TRBV10-3
CAIKGAGDPYEQYF
TGTGCCATCAAGGGGGCGGGAGACCCCTACGAGCAGTACTTC
>TRBJ1-1|TRBD1|14|once|TRBV6-1
CASRRGDRDTEAFF
TGTGCCAGCAGAAGGGGGGACAGGGACACTGAAGCTTTCTTT
>TRBJ1-1|TRBD1|14|NA|TRBV4-1
CASSQGTGGSEAFF
TGCGCCAGCAGCCAAGGGACAGGGGGCTCTGAAGCTTTCTTT
>TRBJ2-3|NA|15|once|TRBV25-1
CASSPEWTDTDTQYF
TGTGCCAGCAGCCCAGAGTGGACAGACACAGATACGCAGTATTTT
>TRBJ2-5|NA|13|NA|TRBV6-6
CASSPDIQETQYF
TGTGCCAGCAGCCCCGACATCCAAGAGACCCAGTACTTC
>TRBJ1-2|NA|15|NA|TRBV29-1
CSVEDGPGWGYGYTF
TGCAGCGTTGAAGATGGGCCAGGTTGGGGCTATGGCTACACCTTC
>TRBJ2-1|NA|14|NA|TRBV28
CASSFGSSYNEQFF
TGTGCCAGCAGTTTCGGGAGCTCCTACAATGAGCAGTTCTTC
>TRBJ1-2|NA|12|NA|TRBV9
CASSPAGDGYTF
TGTGCCAGCAGCCCCGCAGGGGATGGCTACACCTTC
>TRBJ2-1|NA|14|NA|TRBV5-1
CASSLTPRDNEQFF
TGCGCCAGCAGCTTGACGCCGCGAGACAATGAGCAGTTCTTC
>TRBJ2-1|TRBD1|13|NA|TRBV7-2
CASSLLQGYEQFF
TGTGCCAGCAGCCTATTACAGGGGTACGAGCAGTTCTTC
>TRBJ2-1|NA|15|NA|TRBV2
CASSDRSGQAGEQFF
TGTGCCAGCAGTGATCGTAGCGGCCAAGCAGGGGAGCAGTTCTTC
>TRBJ1-1|NA|14|NA|TRBV2
CASRITGQGTEAFF
TGTGCCAGCAGGATAACAGGGCAGGGAACTGAAGCTTTCTTT
>TRBJ1-2|NA|13|NA|TRBV6-1
CASSDSINYGYTF
TGTGCCAGCAGTGACAGTATCAACTATGGCTACACCTTC
>TRBJ2-6|NA|18|few|TRBV19
CASSVEAGTLDGANVLTF
TGTGCCAGTAGCGTGGAAGCAGGGACCTTGGATGGGGCCAACGTCCTGACTTTC
>TRBJ1-2|NA|12|NA|TRBV5-3
CARSPYGYGYTF
TGTGCCAGAAGCCCTTATGGTTATGGCTACACCTTC
>TRBJ1-1|NA|12|NA|TRBV18
CASSPPGAEAFF
TGTGCCAGCTCCCCGCCAGGGGCTGAAGCTTTCTTT
>TRBJ2-7|NA|16|NA|TRBV10-3
CAISEHFSGTNKEQYF
TGTGCCATCAGTGAACATTTTTCCGGGACGAATAAAGAGCAGTACTTC
>TRBJ2-2|NA|14|NA|TRBV11-2
CASSLRAGTGELFF
TGTGCCAGCAGCTTAAGGGCGGGGACCGGGGAGCTGTTTTTT
>TRBJ2-1|TRBD2|18|NA|TRBV7-2
CASSFPFARGGSYNEQFF
TGTGCCAGCAGCTTCCCCTTTGCTAGGGGAGGGTCCTACAATGAGCAGTTCTTC
>TRBJ2-5|NA|13|NA|TRBV7-2
CASSLYLLETQYF
TGTGCCAGCAGCTTATATTTGTTGGAGACCCAGTACTTC
>TRBJ2-3|TRBD2|17|NA|TRBV9
CASSVELAGGDTDTQYF
TGTGCCAGCAGCGTAGAACTAGCGGGGGGTGACACAGATACGCAGTATTTT
>TRBJ1-1|TRBD1|14|NA|TRBV9
CAGSPGQGATEAFF
TGTGCCGGGTCTCCGGGACAGGGGGCCACTGAAGCTTTCTTT
>TRBJ1-3|NA|14|NA|TRBV7-2
CASSLRSAGNTIYF
TGTGCCAGCAGCTTACGGTCTGCTGGAAACACCATATATTTT
>TRBJ1-5|TRBD1|15|NA|TRBV7-8
CASSLGQGGDQPQHF
TGTGCCAGCAGCTTAGGACAGGGGGGCGATCAGCCCCAGCATTTT
>TRBJ2-7|NA|13|NA|TRBV29-1
CSVARTASYEQYF
TGCAGCGTTGCCCGGACAGCCTCCTACGAGCAGTACTTC
>TRBJ1-2|TRBD1|13|NA|TRBV29-1
CSAPGQGAYGYTF
TGCAGCGCCCCGGGACAGGGGGCCTATGGCTACACCTTC
>TRBJ2-1|NA|15|NA|TRBV1
CTSSRKRGTYNEQFF
TGCACCAGCAGCCGCAAGCGGGGGACCTACAATGAGCAGTTCTTC
>TRBJ2-7|TRBD2|15|NA|TRBV7-2
CASSLRRGASYEQYF
TGTGCCAGCAGCTTAAGGCGGGGGGCTTCCTACGAGCAGTACTTC
>TRBJ1-5|TRBD1|15|NA|TRBV29-1
CSVAAGTGVGQPQHF
TGCAGCGTCGCTGCCGGGACAGGGGTTGGGCAGCCCCAGCATTTT
>TRBJ1-1|NA|15|NA|TRBV5-6
CASSLGSLMNTEAFF
TGTGCCAGCAGCTTGGGCAGCCTAATGAACACTGAAGCTTTCTTT
>TRBJ1-2|NA|12|NA|TRBV4-2
CASSQGTVGYTF
TGTGCCAGCAGCCAAGGGACGGTTGGCTACACCTTC
>TRBJ1-1|TRBD1|14|NA|TRBV10-3
CATRGTGGNTEAFF
TGTGCCACGAGGGGGACAGGGGGGAACACTGAAGCTTTCTTT
>TRBJ1-3|NA|17|NA|TRBV7-8
CASSLEGRGLKGNTIYF
TGTGCCAGCAGCTTAGAAGGGAGGGGACTAAAAGGAAACACCATATATTTT
>TRBJ2-1|TRBD2|16|NA|TRBV27
CASSPLASGGSSGQFF
TGTGCCAGCAGTCCCCTAGCTAGCGGGGGGAGCTCCGGGCAGTTCTTC
>TRBJ1-2|NA|12|few|TRBV28
CASSFRLEGYTF
TGTGCCAGCAGTTTTCGGCTAGAGGGCTACACCTTC
>TRBJ1-1|TRBD1|17|NA|TRBV5-1
CASSSGGTATSNTEAFF
TGCGCCAGCAGCTCGGGCGGGACAGCCACTTCGAACACTGAAGCTTTCTTT
>TRBJ2-7|TRBD1|17|NA|TRBV11-1
CASSFAPGTAVNEEQYF
TGTGCCAGCAGCTTCGCCCCAGGGACAGCGGTAAATGAGGAGCAGTACTTC
>TRBJ1-2|NA|16|NA|TRBV10-3
CAISESNWGANAGYTF
TGTGCCATCAGTGAGTCGAATTGGGGGGCAAACGCTGGCTACACCTTC
>TRBJ2-7|NA|15|NA|TRBV5-1
CASSPPTGLPDEQYF
TGCGCCAGCAGCCCCCCGACTGGTCTTCCGGACGAGCAGTACTTC
>TRBJ1-5|NA|15|NA|TRBV9
CASSVGGGPDQPQHF
TGTGCCAGCAGCGTAGGCGGGGGGCCTGATCAGCCCCAGCATTTT
>TRBJ2-1|TRBD1|17|NA|TRBV7-9
CASSLGQGVSSYNEQFF
TGTGCCAGCAGCTTAGGACAGGGGGTCTCCTCCTACAATGAGCAGTTCTTC
>TRBJ2-7|NA|13|NA|TRBV30
CAWSREISYEQYF
TGTGCCTGGAGTAGGGAGATTTCCTACGAGCAGTACTTC
>TRBJ2-7|TRBD1|16|NA|TRBV5-1
CASSFSSGTGFYEQYF
TGCGCCAGCAGCTTCAGCTCCGGGACAGGGTTCTACGAGCAGTACTTC
>TRBJ2-7|NA|16|NA|TRBV9
CASSVGYSATSYEQYF
TGTGCCAGCAGCGTAGGTTATAGCGCCACTTCCTACGAGCAGTACTTC